Below, 8 T cell receptor beta chains from the same sample are listed, as sequenced in a study of cytomegalovirus exposure and HLA in healthy donors. A multiplex PCR was run with 60 Vbeta primers and 13 Jbeta primers. The table came from immunoSEQ multiplex PCR; TCRdb's copy has only in-frame clones and leaves some out. The sample lists approximately 180,000 clones, 80% to 85% occurring once. Specimen: PBMCs. The origin of the receptors is a woman aged 25 to 45 in good health and CMV-seronegative.

The V gene is TRBV9, the J gene TRBJ2-2; no clear D. CDR3 length: 14 residues. Germline values: CDR1 SGDLS, CDR2 YYNGEE. Trimming cost V 4 bases and J 0 bases, with 7 bases left between them. Here the CDR3 reads CASSPRANTGELFF. The CDR3 DNA reads TGTGCCAGCAGCCCGCGCGCGAACACCGGGGAGCTGTTTTTT.

The chain links TRBV28 to TRBJ2-7; perhaps TRBD1 as D (5 bases). V lost 5 bases and J 1 base, leaving 18 bases between the germline ends. Germline loops: CDR1 MDHEN, CDR2 SYDVKM. The CDR3 spans 16 residues. CDR3 loop: CASSPPTRGYSYEQYF. The CDR3 DNA reads TGTGCCAGCAGTCCACCAACAAGGGGCTATTCCTACGAGCAGTACTTC.

The chain is built from TRBV4-2 and TRBJ1-5; tentatively, D is TRBD1 (5 bases). V lost 0 bases to trimming and J lost 0 bases, with 15 bases between them. The CDR3 extends over 18 amino acids. Germline values: CDR1 LGHNA, CDR2 YNFKEQ. CDR3 sequence reads: CASSQDLGGDGSNQPQHF. The CDR3, as DNA: TGTGCCAGCAGCCAAGATTTGGGAGGGGATGGTAGCAATCAGCCCCAGCATTTT.

This clone has just a few counts. The rearrangement joins TRBV28 to TRBJ2-7, with TRBD2 matching over 7 bases. The V segment lost 4 bases and the J segment 5 bases; nucleotides outside the gene matches: 5. Germline V CDR1 and CDR2: MDHEN, SYDVKM. This CDR3 is 13 amino acids long. CDR3 in amino acids: CASSSRGSDEQYF. The CDR3 DNA reads TGTGCCAGCAGTTCCCGCGGGAGCGACGAGCAGTACTTC.

J is TRBJ1-6 and V is TRBV5-1; D unresolved. Germline V gene sequence: CDR1 SGHRS, CDR2 YFSETQ. V was cut by 1 base and J by 0 bases, with 8 bases left in between. The CDR3 totals 16 residues. The CDR3, as DNA: TGCGCCAGCAGCTTGTATCGGGGCTCCTATAATTCACCCCTCCACTTT. Amino acid sequence: CASSLYRGSYNSPLHF.

The rearrangement links TRBV15 to TRBJ1-5; 7 bases are shared with TRBD1. CDR1 is LNHNV and CDR2 is YYDKDF in the germline V gene (reference sequence). CDR3 size: 15 residues. The V segment lost 2 bases and the J segment 6 bases; nucleotides outside the gene matches: 7. The CDR3 loop reads CATSRQTGVGQPQHF. CDR3 in DNA: TGTGCCACCAGCAGACAAACAGGGGTAGGTCAGCCCCAGCATTTT.

The V gene is TRBV28, the J gene TRBJ2-4; 11 bases align to TRBD2. The CDR3 loop spans 17 amino acids. The germline CDR1 and CDR2 sequences are MDHEN and SYDVKM. V shed 4 bases and J 0 bases; nucleotides not matched to a gene: 5. CDR3 loop: CASSSSGRPLAKNIQYF. CDR3 nucleotide sequence: TGTGCCAGCAGTTCTAGCGGGAGGCCCTTAGCCAAAAACATTCAGTACTTC.

The chain recombines TRBV4-1 with TRBJ1-4; D is ambiguous. The germline V and J ends were trimmed by 1 base and 3 bases, with 12 bases remaining between them. CDR1 MGHRA and CDR2 YSYEKL come from the germline V gene. The CDR3 is made up of 16 amino acids. This CDR3 is CASSQASGRPNEKLFF. The CDR3 region has the DNA TGCGCCAGCAGCCAAGCATCGGGTAGGCCTAATGAAAAACTGTTTTTT.